Following are 8 T cell receptor beta chains from one sample sequenced in a study of response to subunit inactivated influenza vaccine. One entry per CDR3 protein results from TCRdb running MiXCR on the RT-PCR reads. This sample yields 560,000 or so distinct CDR3 sequences, of which 6.5% to 8% are seen a single time; roughly 13% belongs to the top ten. The sequencing used PBMCs from blood, collected roughly 24 months after vaccination. The receptors were gathered from a man aged 50 to 75 who received an inactivated influenza vaccine.

The rearrangement uses TRBV10-3 and TRBJ2-3, with D perhaps TRBD1 (5 bases). The germline V gene encodes CDR1 ENHRY and CDR2 SYGVKD. This CDR3 has 15 amino acids. Trimming shortened V by 6 bases and J by 4 bases, and 17 bases separated the two germline ends. For the CDR3, the DNA is TGTGCCATCAGAAGTAGCAGGGAAGTCTCAGATACGCAGTATTTT. Translating it yields CAIRSSREVSDTQYF.

The rearrangement joins TRBV2 to TRBJ1-1; no clear D. This CDR3 is built from 14 residues. V was shortened by 0 bases and J by 5 bases, with 10 bases between the two germline ends. Germline CDR1 is SNHLY and CDR2 is FYNNEI. The CDR3 protein is CASSEALRGTEAFF. In DNA form, the CDR3 reads TGTGCCAGCAGTGAAGCGCTTCGGGGAACTGAAGCTTTCTTT.

The CDR3 DNA reads as TGCGCCAGCAGTCGCGGCGGGGTGGCTGGGGCCAACGTCCTGACTTTC. This encodes CASSRGGVAGANVLTF. The chain carries TRBV4-3 and TRBJ2-6; D might be TRBD2 (6 bases). V lost 6 bases to trimming and J lost 2 bases, with 14 bases between them. Germline V gene data show CDR1 as LGHNA and CDR2 as YSLEER. This CDR3 spans 16 amino acids.

This rearrangement joins TRBV5-1 to TRBJ2-1, with TRBD1 matching over 10 bases. The CDR3 length is 16 residues. The germline V gene has CDR1 SGHRS and CDR2 YFSETQ. Trimming removed 4 bases from V and 6 bases from J; junction bases left unmatched: 10. The CDR3 sequence is CASSPTGGHSSNEQFF. Here the CDR3 DNA reads TGCGCCAGCAGCCCGACAGGGGGCCACTCTTCCAATGAGCAGTTCTTC.

Many counts were recorded for this clonotype. The chain uses TRBV10-3 and TRBJ2-7; D unresolved. V was clipped by 3 bases and J by 6 bases, with 18 bases between them. CDR1 ENHRY and CDR2 SYGVKD come from the germline V gene. The CDR3 has 15 amino acids. Written as DNA, the CDR3 is TGTGCCATCAGTGAACGGGCCCCCAACCTCCTCGAGCAGTACTTC. It codes for CAISERAPNLLEQYF.

This clonotype was detected ten times or more. This sequence joins TRBV7-8 and TRBJ2-7, with D hard to call. In germline, CDR1 is SGHVS, CDR2 FQNEAQ. Trimming cost V 1 base and J 2 bases, with 9 bases left between them. The CDR3 loop spans 14 amino acids. CDR3 sequence (DNA): TGTGCCAGCAGCTTAGGAACAGCCGCCTACGAGCAGTACTTC. The encoded protein is CASSLGTAAYEQYF.

This clonotype was counted only a few times. V usage is TRBV19 and J usage is TRBJ1-5; possible D gene TRBD1, 6 bases. The CDR3 runs 19 residues. CDR1 is LNHDA, CDR2 SQIVND, per germline (reference sequence). Trimming left V 6 bases short and J 9 bases short, with 33 bases between. CDR3 bases: TGTGCCAGTAGCTCCGTCGGGGGCGTGGGGCTTTACCCACAGCGGCCCCAGCATTTT. It translates to CASSSVGGVGLYPQRPQHF.

In its sample, this clonotype was seen many times. The chain recombines TRBV4-3 with TRBJ2-2, with no clear D. Deletions cut 0 bases from V and 6 bases from J, with 8 bases between. Germline V gives CDR1 LGHNA, CDR2 YSLEER. This CDR3 is 14 amino acids long. The chain's CDR3 is CASSQETPAGELFF. In nucleotides, the CDR3 is TGCGCCAGCAGCCAAGAAACCCCGGCCGGGGAGCTGTTTTTT.